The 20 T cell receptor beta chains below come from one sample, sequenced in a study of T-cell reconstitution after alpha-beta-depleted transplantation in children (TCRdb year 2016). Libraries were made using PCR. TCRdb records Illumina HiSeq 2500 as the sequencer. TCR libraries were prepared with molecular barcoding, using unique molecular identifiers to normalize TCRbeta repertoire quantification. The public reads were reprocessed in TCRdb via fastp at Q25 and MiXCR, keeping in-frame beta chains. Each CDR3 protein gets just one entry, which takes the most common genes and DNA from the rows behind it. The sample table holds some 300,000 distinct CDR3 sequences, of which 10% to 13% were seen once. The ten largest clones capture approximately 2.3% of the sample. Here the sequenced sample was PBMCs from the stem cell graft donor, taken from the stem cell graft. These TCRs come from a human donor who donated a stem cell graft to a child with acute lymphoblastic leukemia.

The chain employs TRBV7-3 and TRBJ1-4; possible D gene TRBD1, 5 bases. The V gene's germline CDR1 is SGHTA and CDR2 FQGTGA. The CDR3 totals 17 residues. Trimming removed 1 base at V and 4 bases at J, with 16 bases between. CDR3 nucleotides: TGTGCCAGCAGCTTAAAGGGGTCGAGACTACTTAATGAAAAACTGTTTTTT. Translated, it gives CASSLKGSRLLNEKLFF.

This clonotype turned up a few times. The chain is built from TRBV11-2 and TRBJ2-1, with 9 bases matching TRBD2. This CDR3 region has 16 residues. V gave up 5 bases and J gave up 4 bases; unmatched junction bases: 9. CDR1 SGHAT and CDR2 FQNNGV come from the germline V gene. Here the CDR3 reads CASSPPGLASYNEQFF. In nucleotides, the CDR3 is TGTGCCAGCAGCCCTCCGGGACTAGCTAGTTACAATGAGCAGTTCTTC.

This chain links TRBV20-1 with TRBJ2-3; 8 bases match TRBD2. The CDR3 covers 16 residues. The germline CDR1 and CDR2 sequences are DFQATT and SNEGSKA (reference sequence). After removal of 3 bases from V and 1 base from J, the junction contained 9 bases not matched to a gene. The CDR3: CSASASSGYRTDTQYF. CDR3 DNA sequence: TGCAGTGCTAGTGCGTCTAGCGGGTACCGCACAGATACGCAGTATTTT.

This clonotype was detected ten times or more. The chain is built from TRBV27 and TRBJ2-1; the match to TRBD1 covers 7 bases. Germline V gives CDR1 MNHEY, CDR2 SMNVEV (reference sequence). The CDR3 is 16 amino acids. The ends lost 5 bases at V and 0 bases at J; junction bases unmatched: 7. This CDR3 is CASSPRQGSSYNEQFF. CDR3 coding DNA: TGTGCCAGCAGTCCCAGACAGGGCAGCTCCTACAATGAGCAGTTCTTC.

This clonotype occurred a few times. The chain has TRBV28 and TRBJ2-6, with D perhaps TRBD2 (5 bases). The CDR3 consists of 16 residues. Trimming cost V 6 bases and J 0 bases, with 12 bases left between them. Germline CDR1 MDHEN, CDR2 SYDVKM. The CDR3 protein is CASSRPGISGANVLTF. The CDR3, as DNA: TGTGCCAGCAGCCGCCCGGGGATCTCTGGGGCCAACGTCCTGACTTTC. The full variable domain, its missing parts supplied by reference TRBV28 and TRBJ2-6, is DVKVTQSSRYLVKRTGEKVFLECVQDMDHENMFWYRQDPGLGLRLIYFSYDVKMKEKGDIPEGYSVSREKKERFSLILESASTNQTSMYLCASSRPGISGANVLTFGAGSRLTVL.

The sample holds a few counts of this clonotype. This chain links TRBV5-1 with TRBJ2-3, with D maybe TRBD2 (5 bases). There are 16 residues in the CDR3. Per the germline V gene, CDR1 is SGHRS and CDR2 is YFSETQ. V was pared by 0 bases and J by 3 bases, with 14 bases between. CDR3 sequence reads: CASSLGEGYPTDTQYF. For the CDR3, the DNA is TGCGCCAGCAGCTTGGGCGAGGGTTACCCGACAGATACGCAGTATTTT.

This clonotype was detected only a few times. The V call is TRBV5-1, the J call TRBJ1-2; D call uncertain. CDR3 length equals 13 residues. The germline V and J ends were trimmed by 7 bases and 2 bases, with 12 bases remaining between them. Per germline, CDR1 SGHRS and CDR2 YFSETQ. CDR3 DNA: TGCGCCAGCCGATTCGACGGAAACTATGGCTACACCTTC. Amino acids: CASRFDGNYGYTF.

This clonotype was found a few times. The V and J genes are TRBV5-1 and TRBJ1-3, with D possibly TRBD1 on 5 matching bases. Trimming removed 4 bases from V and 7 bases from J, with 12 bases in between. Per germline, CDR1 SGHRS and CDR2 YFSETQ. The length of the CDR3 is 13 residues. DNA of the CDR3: TGCGCCAGCAGCCCGGGCAGGGAGAACACCATATATTTT. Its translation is CASSPGRENTIYF.

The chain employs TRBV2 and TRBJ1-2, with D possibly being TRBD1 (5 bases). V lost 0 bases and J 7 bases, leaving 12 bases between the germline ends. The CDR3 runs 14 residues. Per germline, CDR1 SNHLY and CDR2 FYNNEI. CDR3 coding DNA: TGTGCCAGCAGTGAAGCTCAAGGAGGGGCTGGCTACACCTTC. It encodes CASSEAQGGAGYTF.

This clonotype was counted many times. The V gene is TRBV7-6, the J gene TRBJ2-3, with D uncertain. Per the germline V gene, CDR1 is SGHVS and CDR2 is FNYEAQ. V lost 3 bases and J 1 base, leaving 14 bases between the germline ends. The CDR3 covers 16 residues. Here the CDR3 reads CASSFSTPAGTDTQYF. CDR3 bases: TGTGCCAGCAGCTTCAGTACGCCAGCTGGCACAGATACGCAGTATTTT.

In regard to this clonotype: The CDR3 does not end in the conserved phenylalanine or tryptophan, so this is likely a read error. CDR3 sequence: CASSLALAVSTDTQYL. The CDR3 DNA reads as TGTGCCAGCAGCTTAGCACTAGCGGTTAGCACAGATACGCAGTATTTG. V usage is TRBV7-8 and J usage is TRBJ2-3; 8 positions agree with TRBD2. Losses at the gene ends were 0 bases for V and 0 bases for J; bases not matched to a gene: 2. The germline CDR1 and CDR2 sequences are SGHVS and FQNEAQ. The CDR3 has 16 amino acids.

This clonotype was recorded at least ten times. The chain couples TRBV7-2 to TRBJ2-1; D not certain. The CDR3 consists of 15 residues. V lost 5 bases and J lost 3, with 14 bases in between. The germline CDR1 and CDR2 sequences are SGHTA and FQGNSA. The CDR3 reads CASSPRRTDYNEQFF. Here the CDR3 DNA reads TGTGCCAGCAGCCCTCGAAGAACCGACTACAATGAGCAGTTCTTC.

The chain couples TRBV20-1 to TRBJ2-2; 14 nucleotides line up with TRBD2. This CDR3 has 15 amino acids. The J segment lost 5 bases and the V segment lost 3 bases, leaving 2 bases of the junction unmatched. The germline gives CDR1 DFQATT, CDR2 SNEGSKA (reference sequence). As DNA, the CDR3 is TGCAGTGCTAGCCGACTAGCGGGGGGGACCGGGGAGCTGTTTTTT. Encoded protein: CSASRLAGGTGELFF.

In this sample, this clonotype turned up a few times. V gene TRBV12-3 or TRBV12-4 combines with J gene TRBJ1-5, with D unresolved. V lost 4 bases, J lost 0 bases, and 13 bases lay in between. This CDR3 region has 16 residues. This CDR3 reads CASSSIGGYSNQPQHF. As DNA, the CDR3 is TGTGCCAGCAGTTCAATAGGAGGATATAGCAATCAGCCCCAGCATTTT.

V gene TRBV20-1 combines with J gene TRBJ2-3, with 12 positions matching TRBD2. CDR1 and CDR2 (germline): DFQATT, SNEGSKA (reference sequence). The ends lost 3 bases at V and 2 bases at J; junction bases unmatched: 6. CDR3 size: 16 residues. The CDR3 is CSASVGLAGSTDTQYF. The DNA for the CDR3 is TGCAGTGCTAGTGTAGGACTAGCGGGATCCACAGATACGCAGTATTTT.

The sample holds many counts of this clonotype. The CDR3 DNA reads as TGTGCCAGCAGTTGGTTCGGGGACAACATTGCCTATGGCTACACCTTC. This encodes CASSWFGDNIAYGYTF. The chain joins TRBV27 to TRBJ1-2, with D possibly TRBD1 on 6 matching bases. CDR3 length: 16 residues. V lost 4 bases and J 4 bases, leaving 19 bases between the germline ends. Germline V lookup: CDR1 MNHEY, CDR2 SMNVEV (reference sequence).

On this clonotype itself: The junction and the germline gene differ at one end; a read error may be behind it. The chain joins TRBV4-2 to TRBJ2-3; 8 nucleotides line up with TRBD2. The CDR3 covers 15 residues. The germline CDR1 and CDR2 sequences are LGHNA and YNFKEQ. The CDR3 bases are TGTGCCAGCAGCCCTTCGGGGGGGCCCAGGGGTACGCATTATTTT. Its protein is CASSPSGGPRGTHYF.

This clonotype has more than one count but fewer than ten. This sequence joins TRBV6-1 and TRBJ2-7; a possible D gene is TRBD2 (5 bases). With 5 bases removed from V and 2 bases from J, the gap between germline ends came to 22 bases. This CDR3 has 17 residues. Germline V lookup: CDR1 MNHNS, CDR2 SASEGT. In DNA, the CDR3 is TGTGCCAGCAGTCCGTGGCTTGGAGGAGCGCACCCCTACGAGCAGTACTTC. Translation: CASSPWLGGAHPYEQYF.

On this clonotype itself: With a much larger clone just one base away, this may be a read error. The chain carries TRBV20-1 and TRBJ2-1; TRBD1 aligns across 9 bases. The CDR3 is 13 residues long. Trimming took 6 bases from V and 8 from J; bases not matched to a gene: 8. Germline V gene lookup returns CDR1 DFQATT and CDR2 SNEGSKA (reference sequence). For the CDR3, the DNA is TGCAGTGCCCCCTGGACAGGGGAGCATGAGCAGTTCTTC. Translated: CSAPWTGEHEQFF.

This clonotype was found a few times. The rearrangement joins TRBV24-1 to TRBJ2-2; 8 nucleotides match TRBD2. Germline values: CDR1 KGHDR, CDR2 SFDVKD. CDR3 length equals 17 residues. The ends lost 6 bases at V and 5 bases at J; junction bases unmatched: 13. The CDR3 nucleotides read TGTGCCACCAGTCAATCTTTAGCGGGGATAGATACCGGGGAGCTGTTTTTT. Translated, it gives CATSQSLAGIDTGELFF.